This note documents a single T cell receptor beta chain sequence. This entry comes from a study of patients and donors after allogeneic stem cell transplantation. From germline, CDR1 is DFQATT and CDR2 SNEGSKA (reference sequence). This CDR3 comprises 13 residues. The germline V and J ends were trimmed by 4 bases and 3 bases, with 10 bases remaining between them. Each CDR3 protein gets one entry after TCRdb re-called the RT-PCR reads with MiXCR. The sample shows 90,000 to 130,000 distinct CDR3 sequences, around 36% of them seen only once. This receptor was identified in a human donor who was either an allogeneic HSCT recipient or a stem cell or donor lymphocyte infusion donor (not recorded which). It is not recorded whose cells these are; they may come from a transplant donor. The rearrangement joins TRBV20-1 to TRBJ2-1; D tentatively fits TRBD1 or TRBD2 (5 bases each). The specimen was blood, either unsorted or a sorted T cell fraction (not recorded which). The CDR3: CSAIGDGYNEQFF. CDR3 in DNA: TGCAGTGCTATAGGGGACGGCTACAATGAGCAGTTCTTC.